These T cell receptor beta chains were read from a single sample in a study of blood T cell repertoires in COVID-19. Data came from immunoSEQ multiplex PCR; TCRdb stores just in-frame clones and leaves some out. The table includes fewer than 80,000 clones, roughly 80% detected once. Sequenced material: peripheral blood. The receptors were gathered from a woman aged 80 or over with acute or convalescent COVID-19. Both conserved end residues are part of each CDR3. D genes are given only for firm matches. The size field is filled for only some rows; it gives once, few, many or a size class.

CDR3nt: TGTGCCAGCAGCCCCGATCTGGGCGCCCAAGAGACCCAGTACTTC
CDR3aa: CASSPDLGAQETQYF
abundance: NA
v_gene: TRBV7-2
d_gene: NA
j_gene: TRBJ2-5

CDR3nt: TGTGCCAGTGCTACTAGCGGATTATACAATGAGCAGTTCTTC
CDR3aa: CASATSGLYNEQFF
abundance: NA
v_gene: TRBV19
d_gene: TRBD2
j_gene: TRBJ2-1

CDR3nt: TGCGCCAGCAGTCAGCCAGGGTATCATCAGCCCCAGCATTTT
CDR3aa: CASSQPGYHQPQHF
abundance: NA
v_gene: TRBV23-1
d_gene: NA
j_gene: TRBJ1-5

CDR3nt: TGTGCCAGCAGCTTGGACAGGGGGCGTCTCGGCTATGGCTACACCTTC
CDR3aa: CASSLDRGRLGYGYTF
abundance: few
v_gene: TRBV5-4
d_gene: TRBD1
j_gene: TRBJ1-2

CDR3nt: TGTGCCAGCAGCTTAGTCCAGGGGGTCCAAGAGACCCAGTACTTC
CDR3aa: CASSLVQGVQETQYF
abundance: NA
v_gene: TRBV7-2
d_gene: TRBD1
j_gene: TRBJ2-5

CDR3nt: TGTGCCAGCGGAGGAGCGGGGGGGTTCCAAGAGACCCAGTACTTC
CDR3aa: CASGGAGGFQETQYF
abundance: NA
v_gene: TRBV2
d_gene: TRBD2
j_gene: TRBJ2-5

CDR3nt: TGTGCCAGCAGCTGGAGCCGGGACAGGGGGTCATGGGGCTACACCTTC
CDR3aa: CASSWSRDRGSWGYTF
abundance: NA
v_gene: TRBV7-9
d_gene: TRBD1
j_gene: TRBJ1-2

CDR3nt: TGTGCCAGCAGTCCAGCAGGGGCAACTAATGAAAAACTGTTTTTT
CDR3aa: CASSPAGATNEKLFF
abundance: NA
v_gene: TRBV5-4
d_gene: NA
j_gene: TRBJ1-4

CDR3nt: TGTGCCAGCAGTTTCCTGGAGGGCTACGAGCAGTACTTC
CDR3aa: CASSFLEGYEQYF
abundance: NA
v_gene: TRBV27
d_gene: NA
j_gene: TRBJ2-7

CDR3nt: TGTGCCAGCAGCTTAGGGGCTAGCGGGAGTAATGAGCAGTTCTTC
CDR3aa: CASSLGASGSNEQFF
abundance: NA
v_gene: TRBV11-2
d_gene: TRBD2
j_gene: TRBJ2-1

CDR3nt: TGTGCCAGCAGCTTAGAGTGGGCCAGGGACTCGTATGGCTACACCTTC
CDR3aa: CASSLEWARDSYGYTF
abundance: NA
v_gene: TRBV7-8
d_gene: NA
j_gene: TRBJ1-2

CDR3nt: TGCAGTGCTAGTCTGACACTTAACTATGGCTACACCTTC
CDR3aa: CSASLTLNYGYTF
abundance: NA
v_gene: TRBV20-1
d_gene: NA
j_gene: TRBJ1-2

CDR3nt: TGTGCCAGCAGCTTAGAGCGGGGGGTCACTGGAAACACCATATATTTT
CDR3aa: CASSLERGVTGNTIYF
abundance: NA
v_gene: TRBV7-6
d_gene: NA
j_gene: TRBJ1-3

CDR3nt: TGTGCCAGCAGCCCCTACGGGGTGCGAGGGGCCAACGTCCTGACTTTC
CDR3aa: CASSPYGVRGANVLTF
abundance: NA
v_gene: TRBV6-2/TRBV6-3
d_gene: NA
j_gene: TRBJ2-6

CDR3nt: TGTGCCAGCAGCGACAGTCGTGGACAGGGTAGAACCTACGAGCAGTACTTC
CDR3aa: CASSDSRGQGRTYEQYF
abundance: NA
v_gene: TRBV5-4
d_gene: TRBD1
j_gene: TRBJ2-7

CDR3nt: TGTGCCAGCAGCGACCGGCGGGGGGGCACAGATACGCAGTATTTT
CDR3aa: CASSDRRGGTDTQYF
abundance: NA
v_gene: TRBV7-3
d_gene: TRBD2
j_gene: TRBJ2-3

CDR3nt: TGTGCCAGCAGCCAAGTCGAAGCTATACAAGAGACCCAGTACTTC
CDR3aa: CASSQVEAIQETQYF
abundance: NA
v_gene: TRBV3-1/TRBV3-2
d_gene: NA
j_gene: TRBJ2-5

CDR3nt: TGTGCCAGCTCACCATCGGGACAAGCTAACTATGGCTACACCTTC
CDR3aa: CASSPSGQANYGYTF
abundance: NA
v_gene: TRBV18
d_gene: NA
j_gene: TRBJ1-2

CDR3nt: TGTGCTAGCAGCTTAGGACAGGACACCGGGGAGCTGTTTTTT
CDR3aa: CASSLGQDTGELFF
abundance: NA
v_gene: TRBV7-7
d_gene: TRBD1
j_gene: TRBJ2-2

CDR3nt: TGCGCCAGCAGCCAGATTGGGACAGCCTATAATTCACCCCTCCACTTT
CDR3aa: CASSQIGTAYNSPLHF
abundance: NA
v_gene: TRBV4-1
d_gene: TRBD1
j_gene: TRBJ1-6

CDR3nt: TGCGCCAGCAGCCAACGGGACAGAAATAACTATGGCTACACCTTC
CDR3aa: CASSQRDRNNYGYTF
abundance: NA
v_gene: TRBV4-1
d_gene: TRBD1
j_gene: TRBJ1-2

CDR3nt: TGCAGCGTTGAAGTGGCGGCGGCGAACACTGAAGCTTTCTTT
CDR3aa: CSVEVAAANTEAFF
abundance: NA
v_gene: TRBV29-1
d_gene: NA
j_gene: TRBJ1-1

CDR3nt: TGTGCCAGCAGCTTCACATCGGGACTAGTGGATACGCAGTATTTT
CDR3aa: CASSFTSGLVDTQYF
abundance: NA
v_gene: TRBV9
d_gene: TRBD2
j_gene: TRBJ2-3

CDR3nt: TGTGCCAGCAAGGAGAGGGGGAACGAATCACCCCTCCACTTT
CDR3aa: CASKERGNESPLHF
abundance: NA
v_gene: TRBV6-5
d_gene: NA
j_gene: TRBJ1-6